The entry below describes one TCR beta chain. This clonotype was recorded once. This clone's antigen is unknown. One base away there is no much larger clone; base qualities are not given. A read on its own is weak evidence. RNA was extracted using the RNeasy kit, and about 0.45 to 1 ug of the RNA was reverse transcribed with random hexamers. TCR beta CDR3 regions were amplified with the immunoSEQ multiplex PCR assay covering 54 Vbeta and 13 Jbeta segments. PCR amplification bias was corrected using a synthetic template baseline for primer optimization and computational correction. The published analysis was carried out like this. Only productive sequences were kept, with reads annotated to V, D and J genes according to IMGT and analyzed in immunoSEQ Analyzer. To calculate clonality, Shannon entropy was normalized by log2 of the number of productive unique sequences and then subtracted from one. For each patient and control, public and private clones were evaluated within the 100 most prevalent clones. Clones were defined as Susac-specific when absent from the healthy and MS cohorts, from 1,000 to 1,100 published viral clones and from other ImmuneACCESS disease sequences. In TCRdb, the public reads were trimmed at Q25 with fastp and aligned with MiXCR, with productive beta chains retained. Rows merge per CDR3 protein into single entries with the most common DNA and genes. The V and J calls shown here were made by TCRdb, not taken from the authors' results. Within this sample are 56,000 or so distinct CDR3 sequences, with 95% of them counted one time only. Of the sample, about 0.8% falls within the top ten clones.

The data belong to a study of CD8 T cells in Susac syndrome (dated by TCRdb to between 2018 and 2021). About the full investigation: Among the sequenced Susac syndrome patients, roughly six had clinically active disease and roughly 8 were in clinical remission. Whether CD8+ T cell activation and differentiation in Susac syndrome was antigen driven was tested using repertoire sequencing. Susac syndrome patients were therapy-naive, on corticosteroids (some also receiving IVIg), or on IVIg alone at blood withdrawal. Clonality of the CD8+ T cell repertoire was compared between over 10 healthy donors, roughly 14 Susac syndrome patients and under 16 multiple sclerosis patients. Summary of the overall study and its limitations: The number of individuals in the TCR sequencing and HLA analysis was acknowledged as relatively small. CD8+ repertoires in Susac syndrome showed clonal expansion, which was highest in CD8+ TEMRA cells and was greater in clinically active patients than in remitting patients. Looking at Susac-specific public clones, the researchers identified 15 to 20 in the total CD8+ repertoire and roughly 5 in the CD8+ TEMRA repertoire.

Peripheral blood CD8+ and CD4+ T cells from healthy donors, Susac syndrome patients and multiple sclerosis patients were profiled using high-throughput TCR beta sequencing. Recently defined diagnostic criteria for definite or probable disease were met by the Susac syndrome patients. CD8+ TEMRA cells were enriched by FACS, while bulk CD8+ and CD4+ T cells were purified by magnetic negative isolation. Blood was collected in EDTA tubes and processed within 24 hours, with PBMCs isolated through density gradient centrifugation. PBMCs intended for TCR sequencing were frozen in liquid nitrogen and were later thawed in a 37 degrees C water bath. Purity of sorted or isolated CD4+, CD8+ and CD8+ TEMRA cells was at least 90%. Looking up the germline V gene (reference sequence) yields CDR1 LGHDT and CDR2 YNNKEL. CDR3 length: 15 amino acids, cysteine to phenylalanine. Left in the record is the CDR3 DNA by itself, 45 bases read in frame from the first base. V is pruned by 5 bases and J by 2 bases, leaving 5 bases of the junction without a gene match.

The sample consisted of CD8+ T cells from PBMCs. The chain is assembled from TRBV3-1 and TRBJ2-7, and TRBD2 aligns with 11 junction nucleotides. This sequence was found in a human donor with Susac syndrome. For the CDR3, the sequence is CASSATSGGPYEQYF. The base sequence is TGTGCCAGCAGCGCCACTAGCGGGGGCCCCTACGAGCAGTACTTC.